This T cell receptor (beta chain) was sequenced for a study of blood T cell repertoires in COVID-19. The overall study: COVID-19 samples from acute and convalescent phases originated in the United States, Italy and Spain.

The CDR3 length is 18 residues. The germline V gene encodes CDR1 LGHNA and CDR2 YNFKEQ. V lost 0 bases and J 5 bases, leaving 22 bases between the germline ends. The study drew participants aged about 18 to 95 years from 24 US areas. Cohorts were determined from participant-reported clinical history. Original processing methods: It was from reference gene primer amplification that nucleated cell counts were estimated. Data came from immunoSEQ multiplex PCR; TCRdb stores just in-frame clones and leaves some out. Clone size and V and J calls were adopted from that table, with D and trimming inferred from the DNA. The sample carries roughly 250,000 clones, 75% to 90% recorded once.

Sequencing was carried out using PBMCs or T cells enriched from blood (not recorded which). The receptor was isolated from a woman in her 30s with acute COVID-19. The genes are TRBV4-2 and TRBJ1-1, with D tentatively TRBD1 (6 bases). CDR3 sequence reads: CASSQEWGVPGVRTEAFF. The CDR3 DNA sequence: TGTGCCAGCAGCCAAGAGTGGGGTGTTCCAGGGGTTCGGACTGAAGCTTTCTTT.